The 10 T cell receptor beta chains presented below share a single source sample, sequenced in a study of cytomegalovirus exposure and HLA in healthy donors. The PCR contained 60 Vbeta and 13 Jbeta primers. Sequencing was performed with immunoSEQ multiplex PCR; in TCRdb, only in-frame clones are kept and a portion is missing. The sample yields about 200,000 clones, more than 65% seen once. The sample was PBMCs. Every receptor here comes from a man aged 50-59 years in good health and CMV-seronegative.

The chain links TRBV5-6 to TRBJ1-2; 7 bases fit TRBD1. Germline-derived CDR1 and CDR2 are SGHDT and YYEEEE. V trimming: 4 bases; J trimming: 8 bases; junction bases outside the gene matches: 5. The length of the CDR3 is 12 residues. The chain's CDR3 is CASSRQGGGYTF. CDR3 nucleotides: TGTGCCAGCAGCCGACAGGGTGGAGGCTACACCTTC.

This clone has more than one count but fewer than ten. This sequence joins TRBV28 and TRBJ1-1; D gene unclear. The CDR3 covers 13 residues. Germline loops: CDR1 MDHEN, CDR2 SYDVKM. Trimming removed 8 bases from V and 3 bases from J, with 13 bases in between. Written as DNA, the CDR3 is TGTGCCAGCCGTCTTTTGCGAGACACTGAAGCTTTCTTT. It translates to CASRLLRDTEAFF. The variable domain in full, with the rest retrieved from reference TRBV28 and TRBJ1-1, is DVKVTQSSRYLVKRTGEKVFLECVQDMDHENMFWYRQDPGLGLRLIYFSYDVKMKEKGDIPEGYSVSREKKERFSLILESASTNQTSMYLCASRLLRDTEAFFGQGTRLTVV.

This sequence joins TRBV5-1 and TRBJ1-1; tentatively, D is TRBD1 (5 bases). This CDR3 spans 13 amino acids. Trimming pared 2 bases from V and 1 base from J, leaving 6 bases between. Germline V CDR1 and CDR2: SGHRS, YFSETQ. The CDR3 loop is CASSLQENTEAFF. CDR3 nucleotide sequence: TGCGCCAGCAGCTTACAGGAGAACACTGAAGCTTTCTTT.

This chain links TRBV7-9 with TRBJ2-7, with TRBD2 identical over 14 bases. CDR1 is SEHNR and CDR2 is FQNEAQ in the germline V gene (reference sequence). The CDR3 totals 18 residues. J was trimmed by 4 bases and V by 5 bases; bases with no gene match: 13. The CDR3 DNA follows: TGTGCCAGCAGCCCCGTTCGACTAGCGGGAGGGCAGGTATACGAGCAGTACTTC. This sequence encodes CASSPVRLAGGQVYEQYF.

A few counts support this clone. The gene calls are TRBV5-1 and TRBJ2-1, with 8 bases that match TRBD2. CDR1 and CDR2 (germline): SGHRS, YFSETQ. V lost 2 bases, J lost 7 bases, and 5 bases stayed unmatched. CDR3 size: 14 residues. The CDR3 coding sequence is TGCGCCAGCAGCTTTGACGGGAGGGGGAATGAGCAGTTCTTC. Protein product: CASSFDGRGNEQFF.

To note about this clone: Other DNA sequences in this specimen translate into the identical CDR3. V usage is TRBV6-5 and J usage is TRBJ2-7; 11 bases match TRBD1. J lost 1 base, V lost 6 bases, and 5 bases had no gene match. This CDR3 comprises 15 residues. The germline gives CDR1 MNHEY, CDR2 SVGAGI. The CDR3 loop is CASSSGTGGSYEQYF. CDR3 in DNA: TGTGCCAGCAGCTCCGGGACAGGGGGGTCCTACGAGCAGTACTTC.

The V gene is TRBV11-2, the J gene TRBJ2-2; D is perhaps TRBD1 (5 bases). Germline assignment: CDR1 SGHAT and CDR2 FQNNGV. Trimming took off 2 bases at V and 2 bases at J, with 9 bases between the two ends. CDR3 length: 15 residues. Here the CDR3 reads CASSLYRSNTGELFF. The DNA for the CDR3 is TGTGCCAGCAGCTTATACAGGAGCAACACCGGGGAGCTGTTTTTT.

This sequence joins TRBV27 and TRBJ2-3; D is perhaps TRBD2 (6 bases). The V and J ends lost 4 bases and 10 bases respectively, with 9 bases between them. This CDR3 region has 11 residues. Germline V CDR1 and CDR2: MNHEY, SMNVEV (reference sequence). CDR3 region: CASSSDYSQYF. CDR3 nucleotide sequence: TGTGCCAGCAGTTCGGACTACTCGCAGTATTTT.

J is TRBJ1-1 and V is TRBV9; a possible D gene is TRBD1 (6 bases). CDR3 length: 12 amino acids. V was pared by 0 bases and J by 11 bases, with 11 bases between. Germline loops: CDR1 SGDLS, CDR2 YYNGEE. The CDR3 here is CASSVDKGEAFF. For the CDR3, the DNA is TGTGCCAGCAGCGTAGATAAGGGGGAGGCTTTCTTT.

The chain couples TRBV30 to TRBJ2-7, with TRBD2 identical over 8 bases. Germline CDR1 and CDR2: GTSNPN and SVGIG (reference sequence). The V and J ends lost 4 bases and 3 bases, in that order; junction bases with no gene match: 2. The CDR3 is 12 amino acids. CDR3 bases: TGTGCCTGGATTCGGGAGGGCTACGAGCAGTACTTC. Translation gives CAWIREGYEQYF. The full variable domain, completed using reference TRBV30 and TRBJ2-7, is SQTIHQWPATLVQPVGSPLSLECTVEGTSNPNLYWYRQAAGRGLQLLFYSVGIGQISSEVPQNLSASRPQDRQFILSSKKLLLSDSGFYLCAWIREGYEQYFGPGTRLTVT.